This entry lists 14 T cell receptor beta chains sequenced from one sample in a study of identical twins. TCRdb ran MiXCR on the 5' RACE reads and lists one entry per CDR3 protein. The sample carries 420,000 or so distinct CDR3 sequences, less than 20% recorded once. Sequencing was performed on naive T cells sorted from blood. These receptors were collected from a man aged 50 or older in good health.

This clonotype was observed a handful of times. The chain has TRBV12-3 or TRBV12-4 and TRBJ2-2; a possible D gene is TRBD1 (5 bases). V lost 5 bases to trimming and J lost 5 bases, with 15 bases between them. This CDR3 is 15 amino acids long. CDR3: CASSPRQGRTGELFF. CDR3 coding DNA: TGTGCCAGCAGTCCACGCCAGGGAAGGACCGGGGAGCTGTTTTTT.

This clonotype was counted ten times or more. V and J are TRBV20-1 and TRBJ2-5, with TRBD1 matching 8 bases. This CDR3 spans 14 amino acids. Trimming at V came to 2 bases and at J to 2 bases, leaving 4 bases not matched to a gene. Germline V gene lookup returns CDR1 DFQATT and CDR2 SNEGSKA (reference sequence). CDR3 bases: TGCAGTGCTAGACGGGGACAGGTTCAAGAGACCCAGTACTTC. Protein: CSARRGQVQETQYF.

This clonotype appeared a few times. The chain combines TRBV10-3 with TRBJ1-5; 10 bases are a match to TRBD1. Trimming removed 2 bases from V and 0 bases from J; junction bases left unmatched: 4. The germline V gene has CDR1 ENHRY and CDR2 SYGVKD. This CDR3 contains 17 residues. CDR3 in amino acids: CAISEGQGDASNQPQHF. The DNA for the CDR3 is TGTGCCATCAGTGAGGGACAGGGGGATGCTAGCAATCAGCCCCAGCATTTT.

This clonotype was seen repeatedly, ten times or more. V gene TRBV5-1 combines with J gene TRBJ2-2, with D unresolved. The V end was cut by 2 bases, the J end by 6 bases, with 2 bases between. Germline CDR1 and CDR2: SGHRS and YFSETQ. The CDR3 loop spans 11 amino acids. The CDR3 sequence is CASSFSGELFF. CDR3 coding DNA: TGCGCCAGCAGCTTTTCCGGGGAGCTGTTTTTT.

This clonotype came up a few times. The chain couples TRBV28 to TRBJ1-5; D gene ambiguous. V lost 8 bases, J lost 7 bases, and 12 bases lay in between. Germline V gene data show CDR1 as MDHEN and CDR2 as SYDVKM. CDR3 size: 12 residues. CDR3: CASQFYGQPQHF. The CDR3, as DNA: TGTGCCAGCCAGTTTTACGGGCAGCCCCAGCATTTT.

This clonotype came up a few times. This sequence joins TRBV10-3 and TRBJ2-5; the D gene could be TRBD1 or TRBD2 (5 bases each). With 0 bases removed from V and 4 bases from J, the gap between germline ends came to 12 bases. The germline V gene has CDR1 ENHRY and CDR2 SYGVKD. The CDR3 loop spans 15 amino acids. For the CDR3, the DNA is TGTGCCATCAGTGAGTCTGGGGGTTTGGGAGAGACCCAGTACTTC. It codes for CAISESGGLGETQYF.

This clonotype occurred a few times. This rearrangement joins TRBV6-1 to TRBJ1-1; 7 bases align to TRBD1. The germline V gene has CDR1 MNHNS and CDR2 SASEGT. J lost 0 bases, V lost 6 bases, and 7 bases had no gene match. The CDR3 consists of 15 residues. CDR3 nucleotides: TGTGCCAGCAGGAACAGGGGATCCCTGAACACTGAAGCTTTCTTT. Protein product: CASRNRGSLNTEAFF.

This clonotype was seen a handful of times. V usage is TRBV6-1 and J usage is TRBJ2-1, with 9 positions matching TRBD1. Germline V gives CDR1 MNHNS, CDR2 SASEGT. Germline trimming cut 5 bases from V and 8 bases from J; bases unmatched to any gene: 7. The CDR3 is 14 residues long. In DNA, the CDR3 is TGTGCCAGCAGTAAGGGGGACAGGGTCTATGAGCAGTTCTTC. Translation: CASSKGDRVYEQFF.

This clonotype was seen a few times. J is TRBJ2-7 and V is TRBV10-1, with D tentatively TRBD2 (6 bases). In germline, CDR1 is WNHNN, CDR2 SYGVQD (reference sequence). The CDR3 is 13 amino acids. V dropped 2 bases and J dropped 6 bases, with 11 bases sitting between them. The CDR3 sequence is CASSEPGRSEQYF. The CDR3 DNA follows: TGCGCCAGCAGTGAGCCAGGGAGGTCCGAGCAGTACTTC.

The rearrangement joins TRBV27 to TRBJ2-1; no definite D call. Germline CDR1 reads MNHEY; CDR2 reads SMNVEV (reference sequence). Trimming removed 3 bases from V and 0 bases from J, with 9 bases in between. The CDR3 totals 15 residues. The CDR3 DNA is TGTGCCAGCAGTTTCGGCTCGGGCTCCTACAATGAGCAGTTCTTC. This encodes CASSFGSGSYNEQFF.

Note on this clonotype: Since a much larger clone is just one base distant, this may be a read error. The chain has TRBV21-1 and TRBJ2-7. TRBV21-1 is designated a pseudogene. This CDR3 has 11 residues. The CDR3 reads CASSKGDEQYF. Written as DNA, the CDR3 is TGTGCCAGCAGCAAAGGGGACGAGCAGTACTTC.

This clonotype is a singleton in its sample. J is TRBJ1-5 and V is TRBV7-9; D is unclear. Germline-derived CDR1 and CDR2 are SEHNR and FQNEAQ (reference sequence). V lost 5 bases and J lost 0, with 14 bases in between. This CDR3 has 16 residues. CDR3 sequence reads: CASSPIKSYSNQPQHF. Here the CDR3 DNA reads TGTGCCAGCAGCCCAATTAAGTCTTATAGCAATCAGCCCCAGCATTTT.

V gene TRBV5-6 combines with J gene TRBJ2-2; D remains ambiguous. This CDR3 is 14 amino acids long. V was pared by 0 bases and J by 4 bases, with 7 bases between. Germline CDR1 SGHDT, CDR2 YYEEEE. The CDR3 DNA is TGTGCCAGCAGCTTGGCTCACCTCACCGGGGAGCTGTTTTTT. Protein: CASSLAHLTGELFF. Complete variable domain (other parts from reference TRBV5-6 and TRBJ2-2): DAGVTQSPTHLIKTRGQQVTLRCSPKSGHDTVSWYQQALGQGPQFIFQYYEEEERQRGNFPDRFSGHQFPNYSSELNVNALLLGDSALYLCASSLAHLTGELFFGEGSRLTVL.

CDR3 in amino acids: CASSYARGVNSPLHF. Written as DNA, the CDR3 is TGTGCCAGCAGTTACGCGAGGGGGGTTAATTCACCCCTCCACTTT. The rearrangement links TRBV6-5 to TRBJ1-6, with D perhaps matching TRBD1 (6 bases). The CDR3 totals 15 residues. Germline values: CDR1 MNHEY, CDR2 SVGAGI. Trimming took 2 bases from V and 6 from J, leaving 11 bases between them.